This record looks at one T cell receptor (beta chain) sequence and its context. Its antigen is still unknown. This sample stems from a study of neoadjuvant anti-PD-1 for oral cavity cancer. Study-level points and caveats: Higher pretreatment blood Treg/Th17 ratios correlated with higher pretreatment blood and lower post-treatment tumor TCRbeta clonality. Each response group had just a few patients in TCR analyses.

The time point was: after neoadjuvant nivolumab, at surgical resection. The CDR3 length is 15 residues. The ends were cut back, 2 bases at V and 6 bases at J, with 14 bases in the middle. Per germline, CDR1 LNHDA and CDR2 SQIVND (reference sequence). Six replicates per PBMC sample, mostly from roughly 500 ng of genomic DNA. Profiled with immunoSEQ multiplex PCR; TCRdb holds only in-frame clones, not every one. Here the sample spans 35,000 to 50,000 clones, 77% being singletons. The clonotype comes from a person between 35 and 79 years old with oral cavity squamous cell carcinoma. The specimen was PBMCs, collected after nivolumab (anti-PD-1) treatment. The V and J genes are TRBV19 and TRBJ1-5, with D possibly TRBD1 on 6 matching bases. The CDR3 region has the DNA TGTGCCAGTAGTATAATCGGAGGGGGTGGTCAGCCCCAGCATTTT. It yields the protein CASSIIGGGGQPQHF.